A selection of T cell receptor beta chains follows, all from one sample in a study of regulatory T cells in long-lasting Graves disease. TCRdb reanalysed the multiplex PCR reads using MiXCR and keeps one entry per CDR3 protein. The sample records about 470,000 distinct CDR3 sequences, around a fifth being singletons. This material consisted of peripheral blood mononuclear cells (PBMCs), taken when the disease was refractory, from a patient treated with antithyroid drugs. The receptors were gathered from a female donor with Graves disease. CDR3s leave out the opening cysteine and the closing phenylalanine or tryptophan. The order of the fields is V gene, D gene, clone size, J gene, CDR3 protein. D genes are given only for firm matches. Expanded clones get a size class; other rows say once, few or many, or leave the size out.

TRBV29-1	TRBD1	-	TRBJ1-4	SVQGASNEKLF
TRBV5-1	-	many	TRBJ2-5	ASSLFPGSGQETQY
TRBV6-1	TRBD2	-	TRBJ2-5	ASSEWSSGLQETQY
TRBV27	TRBD2	many	TRBJ2-1	ASSLSSGGADNEQF
TRBV28	-	-	TRBJ2-6	ASSSTRFGFSGANVLT
TRBV12-3/TRBV12-4	-	-	-	ASRDGVAPYNEQF
TRBV24-1	TRBD1	many	TRBJ2-5	ATSDDRGSGETQY
TRBV5-6	-	-	TRBJ2-7	ASSLYTGRAYEQY
TRBV6-2/TRBV6-3	-	many	TRBJ1-2	ASSSSGGAFRGNYGYT
TRBV2	-	few	TRBJ2-1	ASSELRGRPNEQF
TRBV29-1	-	many	TRBJ2-4	SVEKTGPKNIQY
TRBV29-1	-	-	TRBJ1-1	SVYDQGGGTEAF
TRBV6-1	-	few	TRBJ2-6	ASSGWESGANVLT
TRBV15	TRBD2	-	TRBJ2-7	ATSSGRGIGVYEQY
TRBV5-5	TRBD1	few	TRBJ1-2	ASSSPTGTSGYT
TRBV19	-	-	TRBJ1-1	ASSSEQAMNTEAF
TRBV28	TRBD2	few	TRBJ2-2	ASSLLGGEVGELF
TRBV9	TRBD2	few	TRBJ2-7	ASSPRAGLLYEQY
TRBV7-2	TRBD1	many	TRBJ1-1	ASRRTGGGTEAF
TRBV19	-	-	TRBJ1-1	ASSIDLGSDEAF
TRBV5-1	-	-	TRBJ2-2	ASSYGPVASNTRELF
TRBV24-1	-	many	TRBJ1-5	ATDDGLQPQH
TRBV20-1	-	few	TRBJ1-5	SASERGYNQPQH
TRBV28	-	many	TRBJ1-1	ASSPSAARKTNTEAF
TRBV16	-	many	TRBJ1-5	ASSQSAYAIQPQH
TRBV30	TRBD1	-	TRBJ1-2	AWRVRDSPNYGYT
TRBV20-1	TRBD1	-	TRBJ2-3	RATGAFLGDTQY
TRBV28	TRBD1	many	TRBJ2-7	ASSYTGTGLKQY
TRBV25-1	-	-	TRBJ1-3	ASRSEGNTIY
TRBV4-1	-	-	TRBJ2-2	ASSTIRSGELF
TRBV5-1	TRBD1	-	TRBJ1-1	ASSPGGERIEAF
TRBV7-9	-	few	TRBJ1-6	ASSLGRLNSPLH
TRBV28	-	many	TRBJ1-2	ASSPAGGYGYT
TRBV12-3/TRBV12-4	-	-	TRBJ2-2	ASSRDGSNTGELF
TRBV6-2/TRBV6-3	-	few	TRBJ1-5	ASTPAGRHQPQH
TRBV7-9	-	many	TRBJ1-4	ASSQGALPKLF
TRBV5-1	TRBD1	-	TRBJ2-5	ASSLEGTGLETQY
TRBV18	-	few	TRBJ2-5	ASSPTQDATQY
TRBV29-1	-	-	TRBJ2-7	SVGPDGAEQY
TRBV7-2	TRBD2	-	TRBJ2-1	ASRAGTSGVNEQF
TRBV12-3/TRBV12-4	-	-	TRBJ2-6	ASSPLGGANVLT
TRBV5-5	-	-	TRBJ1-1	ASSLKHMNTEAF
TRBV10-3	-	many	TRBJ1-2	AILPQLGETYGYT
TRBV12-3/TRBV12-4	-	many	TRBJ2-2	ASSFGRVNTGELF
TRBV12-3/TRBV12-4	-	-	TRBJ2-1	ASSGRLSRGDEQF
TRBV28	TRBD1	many	TRBJ2-2	ASSTGTDDTGELF
TRBV30	-	many	TRBJ1-6	AWIEGNNSPLH
TRBV20-1	-	few	TRBJ1-5	SAVPAGLVKDQPQH
TRBV10-3	-	-	TRBJ2-5	AIRLGGGGQETQY
TRBV6-9	TRBD2	many	TRBJ2-5	ASSYSNPASGKETQY
TRBV24-1	TRBD1	once	TRBJ2-7	ATSDSGTGPSEQY